The 18 T cell receptor beta chains reported below all come from one sample, sequenced in a study of cytomegalovirus exposure and HLA in healthy donors (dated by TCRdb to the late 2010s). Libraries were built with the immunoSEQ multiplex PCR assay. For the multiplex PCR, a mixture combining 60 forward primers for TCR Vbeta segments and 13 reverse primers for TCR Jbeta segments was used. TCRdb limited this immuneACCESS table to in-frame rearrangements with V and J called. A share of clones is missing; checked studies link under half to unresolved V genes, and the rest is unexplained. This sample comprises under 150,000 clones, over 60% of them detected only once. The top ten constitute about 8.5% of the sample. The specimen sequenced was PBMCs. The source is a man younger than 35 in good health and CMV-seropositive.

The chain combines TRBV28 with TRBJ1-2; 9 bases map to TRBD1. Germline V gives CDR1 MDHEN, CDR2 SYDVKM. With 6 bases clipped from V and 8 bases from J, the junction kept 10 bases outside the gene matches. The CDR3 totals 14 residues. DNA of the CDR3: TGTGCCAGCAGCTTCGGGACAGGGTTGGAGGGCTACACCTTC. Its translation is CASSFGTGLEGYTF.

The rearrangement joins TRBV6-1 to TRBJ2-1; 11 bases fit TRBD2. Germline V gene lookup returns CDR1 MNHNS and CDR2 SASEGT. The junction had 5 bases not matched to a gene; V was cut back by 4 bases and J by 15 bases. The CDR3 runs to 12 residues. The CDR3 coding sequence is TGTGCCAGCAGTGCACTAGCGGGGGTGATGTTCTTC. Amino acid sequence: CASSALAGVMFF.

This clone came up a few times. This chain links TRBV7-8 with TRBJ1-2, with 7 bases lining up with TRBD1. The CDR3 is 16 residues long. After removal of 1 base from V and 0 bases from J, the junction contained 5 bases not matched to a gene. Germline-derived CDR1 and CDR2 are SGHVS and FQNEAQ. The CDR3 spells CASSLGGTASNYGYTF. CDR3 bases: TGTGCCAGCAGCTTAGGTGGGACAGCCTCTAACTATGGCTACACCTTC.

The chain joins TRBV7-3 to TRBJ2-3, with 8 bases identical to TRBD1. Trimming took 10 bases from V and 5 from J; bases not matched to a gene: 14. This CDR3 has 15 amino acids. Germline V lookup: CDR1 SGHTA, CDR2 FQGTGA. The CDR3 DNA follows: TGTGCCACCGCCCTGGGCCAGGGGGCCGGAGATACGCAGTATTTT. Residues: CATALGQGAGDTQYF.

The rearrangement joins TRBV5-1 to TRBJ2-5, with a weak D call TRBD2 (5 bases). V shed 1 base and J shed 4 bases, with 14 bases lying between them. The CDR3 extends over 15 amino acids. CDR1 is SGHRS and CDR2 is YFSETQ in the germline V gene. The CDR3 reads CASSLPGSYPETQYF. The CDR3 DNA sequence: TGCGCCAGCAGCTTGCCGGGGAGCTACCCAGAGACCCAGTACTTC.

This clone was counted a single time. This sequence joins TRBV28 and TRBJ2-2; D is perhaps TRBD2 (6 bases). CDR1 and CDR2 (germline): MDHEN, SYDVKM. CDR3 size: 15 residues. V lost 3 bases and J 7 bases, leaving 15 bases between the germline ends. As DNA, the CDR3 is TGTGCCAGCAGTTTGGGGGAGGCCCGGGGCGGGGAGCTGTTTTTT. Translation gives CASSLGEARGGELFF.

V usage is TRBV28 and J usage is TRBJ1-2; perhaps TRBD1 as D (5 bases). Trimming took 2 bases from V and 7 from J, leaving 8 bases between them. CDR1 and CDR2 (germline): MDHEN, SYDVKM. The CDR3 length is 12 residues. The CDR3 loop reads CASSLRGSGYTF. DNA of the CDR3: TGTGCCAGCAGTTTACGGGGGAGTGGCTACACCTTC.

The rearrangement joins TRBV5-1 to TRBJ2-5; 14 positions agree with TRBD2. Losses at the gene ends were 4 bases for V and 1 base for J; bases not matched to a gene: 6. Germline CDR1 is SGHRS and CDR2 is YFSETQ. The CDR3 loop spans 17 amino acids. As DNA, the CDR3 is TGCGCCAGCAGCAAAACAGGACTAGCGGGGGGCCAAGAGACCCAGTACTTC. This translates into CASSKTGLAGGQETQYF.

The rearrangement uses TRBV30 and TRBJ1-4; TRBD1 aligns across 8 bases. This CDR3 is 16 amino acids long. Germline-derived CDR1 and CDR2 are GTSNPN and SVGIG (reference sequence). The junction had 11 bases not matched to a gene; V was cut back by 3 bases and J by 5 bases. DNA of the CDR3: TGTGCCTGGAGATCCACTCAGGGGGCCCCAAATGAAAAACTGTTTTTT. Its translation is CAWRSTQGAPNEKLFF. Complete variable domain (other parts from reference TRBV30 and TRBJ1-4): SQTIHQWPATLVQPVGSPLSLECTVEGTSNPNLYWYRQAAGRGLQLLFYSVGIGQISSEVPQNLSASRPQDRQFILSSKKLLLSDSGFYLCAWRSTQGAPNEKLFFGSGTQLSVL.

The chain has TRBV28 and TRBJ1-6; tentatively, D is TRBD1 (5 bases). The CDR3 loop spans 17 amino acids. The V end lost 5 bases, the J end lost 0 bases, and 14 bases lay between the germline ends. The V gene's germline CDR1 is MDHEN and CDR2 SYDVKM. CDR3 bases: TGTGCCAGCAGTCCAGAAACAGGCAGCTCCTATAATTCACCCCTCCACTTT. This sequence encodes CASSPETGSSYNSPLHF.

The chain links TRBV7-6 to TRBJ2-7, with 9 positions matching TRBD1. Germline CDR1 is SGHVS and CDR2 is FNYEAQ. The V and J ends lost 0 bases and 3 bases, in that order; junction bases with no gene match: 3. This CDR3 is built from 15 residues. This chain's CDR3 is CASSLAGQGNYEQYF. CDR3 in DNA: TGTGCCAGCAGCTTAGCGGGACAGGGAAACTACGAGCAGTACTTC.

The gene calls are TRBV5-1 and TRBJ2-5; 10 bases line up with TRBD1. The CDR3 totals 15 residues. The J segment lost 3 bases and the V segment lost 0 bases, leaving 2 bases of the junction unmatched. Germline V gene lookup returns CDR1 SGHRS and CDR2 YFSETQ. The CDR3 reads CASSLEGQGKETQYF. For the CDR3, the DNA is TGCGCCAGCAGCTTGGAGGGACAGGGGAAAGAGACCCAGTACTTC.

CDR3 sequence (DNA): TGTGCCAGCAGCCCCAGACAGGGTTCAAGCACAGATACGCAGTATTTT. The encoded protein is CASSPRQGSSTDTQYF. The V call is TRBV7-6, the J call TRBJ2-3, with 7 nucleotides matching TRBD1. The V gene's germline CDR1 is SGHVS and CDR2 FNYEAQ. The ends lost 5 bases at V and 0 bases at J; junction bases unmatched: 8. This CDR3 is 16 amino acids long.

This rearrangement joins TRBV7-9 to TRBJ1-2, with D possibly being TRBD1 (5 bases). The CDR3 runs to 12 residues. Germline-derived CDR1 and CDR2 are SEHNR and FQNEAQ (reference sequence). Trimming cost V 11 bases and J 6 bases, with 16 bases left between them. The CDR3 spells CASRSGTDGYTF. DNA for the CDR3: TGTGCCTCCAGGAGCGGGACTGATGGCTACACCTTC.

The gene calls are TRBV7-8 and TRBJ2-6; unclear D gene. V was pared by 7 bases and J by 0 bases, with 25 bases between. CDR3 size: 20 residues. Germline V gene sequence: CDR1 SGHVS, CDR2 FQNEAQ. As DNA, the CDR3 is TGTGCCAGCAAAGAAAAGCCCCACGCGGAGCTTGGCTCTGGGGCCAACGTCCTGACTTTC. This codes for CASKEKPHAELGSGANVLTF.

The chain combines TRBV2 with TRBJ1-2; 9 bases match TRBD1. V lost 6 bases, J lost 7 bases, and 12 bases stayed unmatched. This CDR3 is 15 amino acids long. CDR1 is SNHLY and CDR2 is FYNNEI in the germline V gene. The DNA for the CDR3 is TGTGCCAGCAGGGGAGGCGGACAGGGGATAGGTGGCTACACCTTC. This gives the protein CASRGGGQGIGGYTF.

The CDR3 nucleotides read TGTGCTAGTGGTTTGGATGACGACAGGGGATCTCCCTACAATGAGCAGTTCTTC. Its protein product is CASGLDDDRGSPYNEQFF. The V gene is TRBV12-5, the J gene TRBJ2-1; 8 bases agree with TRBD1. This CDR3 is built from 18 residues. The germline gives CDR1 LGHNT, CDR2 FRNRAP. Trimming at V came to 1 base and at J to 2 bases, leaving 10 bases not matched to a gene. Full variable domain (remainder filled in from reference TRBV12-5 and TRBJ2-1): DARVTQTPRHKVTEMGQEVTMRCQPILGHNTVFWYRQTMMQGLELLAYFRNRAPLDDSGMPKDRFSAEMPDATLATLKIQPSEPRDSAVYFCASGLDDDRGSPYNEQFFGPGTRLTVL.

This clone was recorded a few times. The chain couples TRBV27 to TRBJ2-5; no definite D call. With the DNA end fitting TRBJ2-7 better, the J assignment may be wrong. Germline V gives CDR1 MNHEY, CDR2 SMNVEV (reference sequence). The CDR3 spans 10 residues. The CDR3 is CASGLYEQYF. The CDR3 region has the DNA TGTGCCAGCGGGCTATACGAGCAGTACTTC.